One T cell receptor (beta chain) is described in this entry. Its matching antigen is unknown. 60 Vbeta and 13 Jbeta primers were used in PCR. Measured with immunoSEQ multiplex PCR; TCRdb has only the in-frame clones, and not every one. The sample has tens of thousands of clones; about 60% are singletons. The entry originates in a study of cytomegalovirus exposure and HLA in healthy donors. Whole-study context: In an earlier analysis, approximately 120 million unique TCR beta sequences were found from some 200 million T cells. Study-level findings and limits: V- and J-gene trimming in TCR beta was tied to a missense DCLRE1C variant by an analysis performed later. Judged likely to be a sequencing artifact was a cluster of highly shared sequence variants. In a later analysis, several top co-occurrence clusters appeared linked to parvovirus B19, influenza, CMV and Epstein-Barr virus.

The junction had 3 bases not matched to a gene; V was cut back by 4 bases and J by 3 bases. The CDR3 runs 13 residues. Germline V gene sequence: CDR1 MGHDK, CDR2 SYGVNS. This sequence originates from a woman between 45 and 65 years old in good health and CMV-seronegative. The genes are TRBV25-1 and TRBJ2-7; 7 bases match TRBD2. The sample consisted of PBMCs. CDR3 nucleotides: TGTGCCAGCAGTGGCTTAGCGGGCTACGAGCAGTACTTC. Encoded protein: CASSGLAGYEQYF.